Given below is one TCR beta chain in context. This receptor's antigen is unknown. No base quality values were provided; no much bigger clone lies one nucleotide off. The CDR3 runs 12 residues from the cysteine to the phenylalanine. Only the CDR3 portion is preserved as DNA: 36 bases, with reading frame beginning at the first base. Trimming takes 3 bases off V and 10 bases off J; junction bases not matched to a gene: 4. For repertoire sequencing, TCR beta CDR3 regions were amplified from RNA transcripts. A first-round RT-PCR used HTBI primers with the Qiagen OneStep RT-PCR kit, followed by a second-round multiplex PCR, size selection and purification. The libraries underwent paired-end sequencing with 100 bp reads on an Illumina HiSeq2000. Per the source publication's procedure: SOAPnuke was used to process the reads, removing any read that contained adapters or uncalled bases, had a mean Phred below 15, or lacked an exact match to the constant primer or identifier. COPE v1.2.5 was used to merge high-quality paired reads. Each unique nucleotide sequence was treated as a clonotype, and MiTCR v1.1 was used to align the clonotypes to the IMGT TRB V, D and J references. Only V-J combinations with frequency above 0.0001 were analysed, covering approximately 99% of repertoires. For each V-J combination, a TCR clonal expansion and chaos score was defined as F50 clonal expansion divided by the chaos observed in the TCRdist matrix. Welch's t-statistics and random forest were used to narrow the features down to around 12 V-J combinations, which were then fed into a naive Bayes classifier. Thyroid-blood repertoire similarity was quantified with the Morisita-Horn index. TCRdb applied fastp at Q25 and MiXCR to the public reads, then kept only in-frame beta chains. Each record represents a unique CDR3 protein, reported with the most common genes and DNA among its rows. V and J calls and clone size were set by TCRdb, not the authors. The sample table contains roughly 500,000 distinct CDR3 sequences; only one count was recorded for about 15% of them. The ten most abundant clones make up 8% to 10% of the sample.

The data were obtained in a study of Graves' ophthalmopathy and Graves' hyperthyroidism (dated by TCRdb to the late 2010s). Looking at the study overall: Peripheral blood was collected at initial diagnosis, prior to any treatment. To tell Graves' ophthalmopathy apart from Graves' hyperthyroidism, and to predict which patients would progress to ophthalmopathy, the study relied on TCR beta repertoire signatures. In total, 135 blood samples were TCR-sequenced: 40 to 45 ophthalmopathy, under 80 hyperthyroidism and some 17 hyperthyroidism-to-ophthalmopathy patients. To explore V-J signatures that distinguish ophthalmopathy from hyperthyroidism, a discovery set of 90 to 100 patients was enrolled, made up of approximately 45 with ophthalmopathy and fewer than 60 with stable hyperthyroidism. An independent validation cohort was composed of some 19 hyperthyroidism patients and 15 to 17 patients who later progressed from hyperthyroidism to ophthalmopathy. T-cell repertoires of thyroid tissue and blood were compared in several hyperthyroidism patients. After sampling, hyperthyroidism patients received methimazole starting at 30 mg daily, and ophthalmopathy patients received high-dose intravenous methylprednisolone. The 100 discovery patients were randomly divided into training and test sets at a 7:3 ratio. The paper's findings and limits, for the study overall: Most expanded thyroid clonotypes with a frequency above 0.001 also appeared in blood, which suggests that blood repertoires may reflect the immune response in the thyroid. No statistical method was used to set the sample size in advance, and the investigators knew which group each participant was assigned to. In validation, the model predicted ophthalmopathy progression with about 70% sensitivity and approximately 72% specificity; some 13 predicted patients were CT-confirmed with GO in a median of approximately six months. The 13-signature model separated ophthalmopathy from stable hyperthyroidism with approximately 85% sensitivity and 81.08% specificity in cross-validation, and 80%/75% in the test set.

Ophthalmopathy patients were characterized by moderately to severely active disease, a Clinical Activity Score of at least 3, a NOSPECS grade of at least 4, and a disease duration under 3 months. Patients were excluded if they had other autoimmune diseases, uncontrolled infections, pregnancy or lactation. Diagnosis relied on clinical symptoms, serum thyroxine, TRAb, thyroid ultrasound and orbital computed tomography. Using Ficoll-Paque density gradient centrifugation, PBMCs were isolated from about 9.2 ml of fresh peripheral blood. Total RNA was extracted using Trizol reagent, and RNA quality was checked on an Agilent 2100 Bioanalyzer.

Sequencing was done on a sample of blood. The receptor chain draws on TRBV12-3 or TRBV12-4 and TRBJ2-5; 8 central nucleotides agree with TRBD1. This TCR was sampled from a woman younger than 45 with Graves' ophthalmopathy. Donor details come from another sample of the same person, matched by shared clones. CDR3 sequence: CASSLDRVGQYF. Read as DNA, the sequence is TGTGCCAGCAGTTTGGACAGGGTGGGCCAGTACTTC.